This T cell receptor beta chain was profiled in a study of T cell responses to AZD1222 COVID-19 vaccine. Whole-study results and caveats: The CD4 TCRs associated with vaccination extended across spike and predominated at 160-218 and 743-854.

Data came from immunoSEQ multiplex PCR; TCRdb stores just in-frame clones and leaves some out. The sample lists roughly 79,000 clones; 60% to 80% were seen once. As regards this clone: The antigen remains unidentified.

Germline values: CDR1 MGHRA, CDR2 YSYEKL. The CDR3 covers 13 residues. Trimming stripped 4 bases from V and 4 bases from J, with 7 bases between. The chain combines TRBV4-1 with TRBJ2-2; the D gene is possibly TRBD1 (5 bases). Sample: peripheral blood, taken on day 0 of AZD1222 vaccination. The receptor was isolated from an adult in good health. The CDR3 loop reads CASSPGFTGELFF. For the CDR3, the DNA is TGCGCCAGCAGCCCAGGGTTCACCGGGGAGCTGTTTTTT.